The clone carrying this T cell receptor (beta chain) has only a few counts. Its target is unknown. V trimming: 10 bases; J trimming: 4 bases; junction bases outside the gene matches: 11. The CDR3 spans 14 residues. Looked up from germline, CDR1 is SNHLY and CDR2 is FYNNEI. These data come from a study of CD8+CD57+ T cells in acquired aplastic anemia. Whole-study context: The sorted CD4+ and CD8+ cells yielded an average around 3.4 ug of DNA. Sequencing produced an average of about 10 million reads per healthy donor for CD4+ cells. Regarding the study as a whole: Nearly 30 was the count of CD8+ CDR3 sequences that patients shared with controls. Patients showed no significant difference from controls in CD8+ Simpson's diversity.

Genomic DNA, serving as template, underwent TCR beta VDJ and CDR3 profiling. One entry per CDR3 protein results from TCRdb running MiXCR on the reads. The sample lists around 190,000 distinct CDR3 sequences, 61% occurring once. The source of this sequence is a human donor in good health. V usage is TRBV2 and J usage is TRBJ2-5; 8 positions agree with TRBD2. Sequenced: sorted CD4+, CD8+, or CD8+CD57+ T cells (not recorded which) from PBMCs. The CDR3 reads CANAPGLVAETQYF. The CDR3 DNA follows: TGTGCCAACGCACCGGGACTAGTAGCAGAGACCCAGTACTTC.